The 3 T cell receptor beta chains below come from one sample, sequenced in a study of T cells expressing NK-cell markers. TCRdb reprocessed the 5' RACE reads and stores each CDR3 protein as one record, lacking DNA. The sample data list 350,000 to 400,000 distinct CDR3 sequences. The source material was blood T cells: a sorted CD56 or NKG2C T cell subset, CD4+ or CD8+ T cells, or bulk PBMC T cells (not recorded which). These receptors originate from a woman in her fifties or sixties in good health.

The V and J genes are TRBV7-8 and TRBJ1-4. Germline V gives CDR1 SGHVS, CDR2 FQNEAQ. The CDR3 contains 16 residues. The CDR3 sequence: CASSLETDATNEKLFF.

The chain carries TRBV9 and TRBJ1-1; the TRBD1 assignment by TCRdb is unverifiable without DNA. Germline CDR1 and CDR2: SGDLS and YYNGEE. This CDR3 has 14 amino acids. CDR3 residues: CASSSDGRNTEAFF.

The rearrangement joins TRBV20-1 to TRBJ1-3. Germline values: CDR1 DFQATT, CDR2 SNEGSKA (reference sequence). This CDR3 has 16 residues. The CDR3 sequence: CSARFGQSSSGNTIYF.